Shown below are 21 T cell receptor beta chains from a single sample sequenced in a study of blood T cells in healthy people across ages. A sample-barcoded 5' primer and a J-beta primer mix were used in a second PCR of roughly 7 to 12 cycles. TCRdb re-called the 5' RACE reads with MiXCR, one entry per CDR3 protein. The table lists 700,000 or so distinct CDR3 sequences, 40% to 45% of them singletons. The sequenced material came from blood. All receptors come from an elderly man in good health.

J is TRBJ1-3 and V is TRBV5-5; the D gene is possibly TRBD1 (5 bases). In germline, CDR1 is SGHKS, CDR2 YYEKEE (reference sequence). The CDR3 length is 16 residues. V was pared by 1 base and J by 2 bases, with 13 bases between. CDR3: CASSLSPGGTGNTIYF. The CDR3 nucleotides are TGTGCCAGCAGCTTGTCCCCCGGGGGAACTGGAAACACCATATATTTT.

The gene calls are TRBV7-9 and TRBJ2-4; D may match TRBD1 or TRBD2 (5 bases each). The germline CDR1 and CDR2 sequences are SEHNR and FQNEAQ (reference sequence). The V and J ends lost 11 bases and 0 bases respectively, with 11 bases between them. CDR3 size: 13 residues. In nucleotides, the CDR3 is TGTGCCGTGTGGGGGACAGCCAAAAACATTCAGTACTTC. This codes for CAVWGTAKNIQYF.

The rearrangement uses TRBV20-1 and TRBJ1-6; D may be TRBD1 (5 bases). CDR1 is DFQATT, CDR2 SNEGSKA, per germline (reference sequence). The CDR3 is 16 residues long. The V gene lost 0 bases and the J gene lost 10 bases, with 19 bases spanning the gap. CDR3 protein: CSARDGASRSWSPLHF. CDR3 coding DNA: TGCAGTGCTAGAGATGGGGCGAGCAGGTCATGGTCACCCCTCCACTTT.

The chain has TRBV29-1 and TRBJ2-3; D gene uncertain. There are 16 residues in the CDR3. Trimming took 0 bases from V and 0 from J, leaving 13 bases between them. Germline V gene data show CDR1 as SQVTM and CDR2 as ANQGSEA. CDR3 residues: CSVEDPHRRSTDTQYF. The CDR3 nucleotides are TGCAGCGTTGAAGACCCACACCGTCGAAGCACAGATACGCAGTATTTT.

The chain is built from TRBV15 and TRBJ1-2, with D possibly matching TRBD1 (6 bases). CDR1 LNHNV and CDR2 YYDKDF come from the germline V gene (reference sequence). The CDR3 loop spans 13 amino acids. V was trimmed by 7 bases and J by 3 bases, leaving 12 bases between them. For the CDR3, the DNA is TGTGCCACCAAACAGGGAGTGGACTATGGCTACACCTTC. Translating gives CATKQGVDYGYTF.

J is TRBJ2-3 and V is TRBV20-1, with D tentatively TRBD2 (6 bases). The length of the CDR3 is 19 residues. The germline gives CDR1 DFQATT, CDR2 SNEGSKA (reference sequence). V lost 1 base and J lost 2, with 25 bases in between. The CDR3 region has the DNA TGCAGTGCTAGAGGGACGGGGGAAAGGGGCAGATTAATCACAGATACGCAGTATTTT. Translated: CSARGTGERGRLITDTQYF.

The rearrangement joins TRBV20-1 to TRBJ2-1, with D perhaps TRBD1 or TRBD2 (5 bases each). The J call may be faulty, since TRBJ2-7 better matches the DNA end. This CDR3 has 14 amino acids. Germline V gene lookup returns CDR1 DFQATT and CDR2 SNEGSKA (reference sequence). CDR3 DNA: TGCAGTGCTGGGGACCAATACTCCTACAATGAGCAGTACTTC. This translates into CSAGDQYSYNEQYF.

The chain carries TRBV11-2 and TRBJ2-7; 8 bases are shared with TRBD2. Germline lookup yields CDR1 SGHAT and CDR2 FQNNGV. The V gene end was trimmed by 5 bases and the J gene end by 1 base; junction bases not matched to a gene: 19. The CDR3 is made up of 19 amino acids. The CDR3 DNA reads TGTGCCAGCAGCCCCGTCGTTTTTAGAGCGGGAGACGATTCCTACGAGCAGTACTTC. It is translated as CASSPVVFRAGDDSYEQYF.

The chain has TRBV20-1 and TRBJ1-1; D is undetermined. Germline lookup yields CDR1 DFQATT and CDR2 SNEGSKA (reference sequence). The CDR3 spans 15 residues. V lost 3 bases, J lost 1 base, and 15 bases lay in between. The CDR3 bases are TGCAGTGCTAGTCGCCCCGGGCGGCAGAACACTGAAGCTTTCTTT. This codes for CSASRPGRQNTEAFF.

This clonotype was counted at least ten times. The chain recombines TRBV12-3 or TRBV12-4 with TRBJ2-7; TRBD2 aligns across 13 bases. The V segment lost 5 bases and the J segment 5 bases; nucleotides outside the gene matches: 3. The CDR3 contains 14 residues. The CDR3, as DNA: TGTGCCAGCAGTCGGACTAGCGGGGGTAACGAGCAGTACTTC. Translated, it gives CASSRTSGGNEQYF.

The V call is TRBV29-1, the J call TRBJ2-5, with 7 bases identical to TRBD2. Looked up from germline, CDR1 is SQVTM and CDR2 is ANQGSEA. V shed 7 bases and J 2 bases; nucleotides not matched to a gene: 10. The CDR3 runs 14 residues. The CDR3 reads CSATNGGSQETQYF. The CDR3 DNA reads as TGCAGCGCGACAAACGGGGGGTCGCAAGAGACCCAGTACTTC.

Of note for this clonotype: The junction shows a germline mismatch at one end, possibly a read error. The rearrangement links TRBV7-9 to TRBJ2-1, with 7 positions matching TRBD2. CDR3 length: 16 amino acids. Germline CDR1 is SEHNR and CDR2 is FQNEAQ (reference sequence). CDR3 residues: CAGSPRTIVGGNEQFF. Written as DNA, the CDR3 is TGTGCCGGCAGCCCCCGGACCATAGTGGGAGGGAATGAGCAGTTCTTC. Variable domain in full (rest from reference TRBV7-9 and TRBJ2-1): DTGVSQNPRHKITKRGQNVTFRCDPISEHNRLYWYRQTLGQGPEFLTYFQNEAQLEKSRLLSDRFSAERPKGSFSTLEIQRTEQGDSAMYLCAGSPRTIVGGNEQFFGPGTRLTVL.

This clonotype has a count of ten or more. The chain has TRBV12-3 or TRBV12-4 and TRBJ2-1; 11 nucleotides match TRBD2. J lost 7 bases, V lost 3 bases, and 14 bases had no gene match. The length of the CDR3 is 18 residues. The CDR3 DNA is TGTGCCAGCAGTTTTAACCTAGCGGGGGGCCAGATGGGGAATGAGCAGTTCTTC. This translates into CASSFNLAGGQMGNEQFF.

This clonotype showed up just a few times. The chain combines TRBV5-1 with TRBJ2-4; a possible D gene is TRBD1 (5 bases). Trimming left V 4 bases short and J 9 bases short, with 14 bases between. Germline CDR1 and CDR2: SGHRS and YFSETQ. This CDR3 spans 13 amino acids. CDR3 residues: CASSVGDRSIQYF. The CDR3 DNA reads TGCGCCAGCAGCGTAGGGGATCGAAGCATTCAGTACTTC.

The chain carries TRBV20-1 and TRBJ2-7; 7 bases match TRBD1. Trimming removed 3 bases from V and 5 bases from J; junction bases left unmatched: 19. Germline V lookup: CDR1 DFQATT, CDR2 SNEGSKA (reference sequence). The CDR3 sequence is 17 residues long. Here the CDR3 reads CSASLRQGLRVGHEQYF. As DNA, the CDR3 is TGCAGTGCTAGCTTAAGACAGGGTCTTAGGGTGGGACACGAGCAGTACTTC.

As to this clonotype: A clone one base away is much larger, so this may be a read error. The V gene is TRBV6-2 or TRBV6-3, the J gene TRBJ2-4; D possibly uses TRBD1 or TRBD2 (5 bases each). Germline CDR1 and CDR2: MNHEY and SVGEGT. This CDR3 spans 13 amino acids. V was trimmed by 8 bases and J by 13 bases, leaving 21 bases between them. This CDR3 is CASSGKGYNEQYF. In DNA, the CDR3 is TGTGCCAGCTCGGGGAAGGGGTACAATGAGCAGTACTTC.

This clonotype was seen a handful of times. The rearrangement uses TRBV20-1 and TRBJ2-7, with 13 nucleotides matching TRBD2. CDR1 is DFQATT and CDR2 is SNEGSKA in the germline V gene (reference sequence). The V and J ends lost 6 bases and 7 bases, in that order; junction bases with no gene match: 9. The CDR3 runs 14 residues. DNA for the CDR3: TGCAGTGCGCTAACTAGCGGGAGGGCGGGGGAGCAGTACTTC. Its translation is CSALTSGRAGEQYF.

The rearrangement joins TRBV5-1 to TRBJ2-4; weak D call: TRBD1 (6 bases). The J call is uncertain, as TRBJ2-7 better fits the DNA end. The CDR3 runs to 14 residues. From germline, CDR1 is SGHRS and CDR2 YFSETQ. CDR3 protein: CASSSSGTPYEQYF. The CDR3 DNA reads TGCGCCAGCAGCTCATCCGGGACACCCTACGAGCAGTACTTC.

This chain connects TRBV5-1 to TRBJ2-1; tentative D call: TRBD1 (6 bases). V lost 3 bases and J 4 bases, leaving 8 bases between the germline ends. The CDR3 contains 13 residues. CDR1 and CDR2 from the germline V gene are SGHRS and YFSETQ. This CDR3 reads CASSWDTYNEQFF. CDR3 bases: TGCGCCAGCAGCTGGGACACTTACAATGAGCAGTTCTTC.

The V and J genes are TRBV28 and TRBJ1-4; D unclear. Trimming pared 6 bases from V and 8 bases from J, leaving 16 bases between. The CDR3 has 14 amino acids. CDR1 and CDR2 (germline): MDHEN, SYDVKM. The CDR3 spells CASSTLAGYEKLFF. The CDR3 region has the DNA TGTGCCAGCAGCACGCTGGCCGGTTACGAAAAACTGTTTTTT.

V is TRBV2 and J is TRBJ1-1; D is ambiguous. The germline CDR1 and CDR2 sequences are SNHLY and FYNNEI. The germline V and J ends were trimmed by 3 bases and 7 bases, with 6 bases remaining between them. The length of the CDR3 is 11 residues. CDR3 sequence: CASSDGNEAFF. As DNA, the CDR3 is TGTGCCAGCAGTGATGGGAATGAAGCTTTCTTT.